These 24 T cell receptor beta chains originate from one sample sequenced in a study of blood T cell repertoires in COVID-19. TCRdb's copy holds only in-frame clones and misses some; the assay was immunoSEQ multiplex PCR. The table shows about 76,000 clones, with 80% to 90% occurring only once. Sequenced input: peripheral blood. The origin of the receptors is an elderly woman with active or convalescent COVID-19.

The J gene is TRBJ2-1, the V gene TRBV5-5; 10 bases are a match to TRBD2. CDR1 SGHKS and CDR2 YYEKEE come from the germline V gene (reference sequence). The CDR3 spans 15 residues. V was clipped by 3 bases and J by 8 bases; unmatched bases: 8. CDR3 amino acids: CASSSYSGTSDEQFF. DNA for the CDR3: TGTGCCAGCAGCTCATACTCCGGGACTAGCGATGAGCAGTTCTTC. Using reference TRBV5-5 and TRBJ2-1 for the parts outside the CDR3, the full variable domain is DAGVTQSPTHLIKTRGQQVTLRCSPISGHKSVSWYQQVLGQGPQFIFQYYEKEERGRGNFPDRFSARQFPNYSSELNVNALLLGDSALYLCASSSYSGTSDEQFFGPGTRLTVL.

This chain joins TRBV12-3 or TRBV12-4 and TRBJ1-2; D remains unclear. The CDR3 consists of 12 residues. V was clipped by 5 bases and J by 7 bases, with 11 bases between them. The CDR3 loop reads CASSRHEGGYTF. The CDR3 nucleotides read TGTGCCAGCAGTCGTCACGAGGGTGGCTACACCTTC.

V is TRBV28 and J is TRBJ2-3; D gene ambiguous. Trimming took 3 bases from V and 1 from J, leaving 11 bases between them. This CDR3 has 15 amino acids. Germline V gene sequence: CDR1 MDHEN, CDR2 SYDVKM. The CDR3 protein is CASSLGLLGTDTQYF. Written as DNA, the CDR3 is TGTGCCAGCAGTTTGGGCCTTCTGGGCACAGATACGCAGTATTTT.

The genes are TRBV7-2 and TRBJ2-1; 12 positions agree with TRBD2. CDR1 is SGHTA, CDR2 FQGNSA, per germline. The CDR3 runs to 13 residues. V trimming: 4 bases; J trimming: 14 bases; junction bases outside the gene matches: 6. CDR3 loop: CASSSGLAGPKFF. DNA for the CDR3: TGTGCCAGCAGCTCCGGACTAGCGGGGCCTAAGTTCTTC.

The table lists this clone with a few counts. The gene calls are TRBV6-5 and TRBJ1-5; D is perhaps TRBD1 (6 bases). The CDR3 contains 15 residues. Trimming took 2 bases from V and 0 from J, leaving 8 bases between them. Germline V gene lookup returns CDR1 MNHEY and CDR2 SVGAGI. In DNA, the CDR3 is TGTGCCAGCAGTTACACAGGGTATAGCAATCAGCCCCAGCATTTT. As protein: CASSYTGYSNQPQHF.

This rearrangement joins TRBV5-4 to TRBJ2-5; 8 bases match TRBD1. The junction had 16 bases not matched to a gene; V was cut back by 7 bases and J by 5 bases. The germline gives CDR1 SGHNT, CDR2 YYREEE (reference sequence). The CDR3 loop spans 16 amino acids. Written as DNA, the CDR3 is TGTGCCAGCCGAATATGGGGGACAGGTGAACCTGAGACCCAGTACTTC. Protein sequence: CASRIWGTGEPETQYF.

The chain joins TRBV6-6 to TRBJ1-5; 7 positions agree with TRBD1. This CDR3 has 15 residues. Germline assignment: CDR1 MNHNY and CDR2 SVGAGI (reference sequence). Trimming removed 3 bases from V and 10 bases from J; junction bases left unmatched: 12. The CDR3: CASSYRDSRKDPQHF. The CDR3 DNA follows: TGTGCCAGCAGTTATCGGGACAGCCGGAAGGACCCCCAGCATTTT.

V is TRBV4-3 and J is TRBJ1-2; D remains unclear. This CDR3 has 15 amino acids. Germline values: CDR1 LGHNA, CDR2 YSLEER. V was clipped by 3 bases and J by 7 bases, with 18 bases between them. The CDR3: CASSHQKTGFAGYTF. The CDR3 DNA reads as TGCGCCAGCAGCCATCAGAAAACGGGGTTCGCTGGCTACACCTTC.

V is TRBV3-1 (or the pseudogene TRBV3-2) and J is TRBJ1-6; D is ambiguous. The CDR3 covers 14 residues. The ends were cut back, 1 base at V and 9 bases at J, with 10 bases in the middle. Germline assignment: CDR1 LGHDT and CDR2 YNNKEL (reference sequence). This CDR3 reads CASSQGLQSSPLHF. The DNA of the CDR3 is TGTGCCAGCAGCCAAGGATTACAGAGTTCACCCCTCCACTTT.

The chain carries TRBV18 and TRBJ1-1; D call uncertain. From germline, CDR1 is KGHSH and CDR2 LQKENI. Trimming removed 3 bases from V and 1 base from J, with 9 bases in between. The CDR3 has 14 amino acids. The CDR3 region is CASSPYQENTEAFF. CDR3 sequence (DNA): TGTGCCAGCTCACCCTACCAGGAGAACACTGAAGCTTTCTTT.

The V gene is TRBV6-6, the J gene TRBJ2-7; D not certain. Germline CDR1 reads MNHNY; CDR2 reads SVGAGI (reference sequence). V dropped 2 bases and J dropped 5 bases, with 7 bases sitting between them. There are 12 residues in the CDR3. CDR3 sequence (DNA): TGTGCCAGCAGTTACGTCTCTAACGAGCAGTACTTC. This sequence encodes CASSYVSNEQYF.

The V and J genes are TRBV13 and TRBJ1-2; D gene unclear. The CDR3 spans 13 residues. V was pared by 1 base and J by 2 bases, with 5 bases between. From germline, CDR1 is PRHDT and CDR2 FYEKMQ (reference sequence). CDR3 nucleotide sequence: TGTGCCAGCAGCTTAGCCGGGAACTATGGCTACACCTTC. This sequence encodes CASSLAGNYGYTF.

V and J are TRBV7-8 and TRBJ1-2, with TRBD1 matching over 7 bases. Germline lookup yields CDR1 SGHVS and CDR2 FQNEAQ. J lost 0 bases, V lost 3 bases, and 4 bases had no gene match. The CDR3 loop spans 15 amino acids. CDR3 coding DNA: TGTGCCAGCAGCTTCCGGACAGGAGCTAACTATGGCTACACCTTC. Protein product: CASSFRTGANYGYTF.

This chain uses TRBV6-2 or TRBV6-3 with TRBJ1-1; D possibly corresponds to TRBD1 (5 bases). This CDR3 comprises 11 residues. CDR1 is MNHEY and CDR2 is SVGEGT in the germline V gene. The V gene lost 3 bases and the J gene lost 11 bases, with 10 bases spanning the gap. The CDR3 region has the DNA TGTGCCAGCAGTTATCCGGGGGTGGCTTTCTTT. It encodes CASSYPGVAFF.

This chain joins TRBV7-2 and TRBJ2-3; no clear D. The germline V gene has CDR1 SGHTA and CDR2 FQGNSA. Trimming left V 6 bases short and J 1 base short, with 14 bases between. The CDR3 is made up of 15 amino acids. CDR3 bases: TGTGCCAGCAGTCCCGGGTGGAGCGGCACAGATACGCAGTATTTT. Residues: CASSPGWSGTDTQYF.

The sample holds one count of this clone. The CDR3 spells CASSQDRVNQPQHF. The CDR3 DNA reads TGCGCCAGCAGCCAGGACAGGGTGAATCAGCCCCAGCATTTT. The chain couples TRBV4-1 to TRBJ1-5, with 8 bases aligning to TRBD1. The V gene's germline CDR1 is MGHRA and CDR2 YSYEKL. The junction had 2 bases not matched to a gene; V was cut back by 3 bases and J by 4 bases. The CDR3 contains 14 residues.

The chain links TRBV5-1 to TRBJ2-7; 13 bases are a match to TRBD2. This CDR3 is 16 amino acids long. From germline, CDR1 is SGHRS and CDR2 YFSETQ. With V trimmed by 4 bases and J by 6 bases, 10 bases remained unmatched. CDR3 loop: CASSRTSGGPGGEQYF. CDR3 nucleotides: TGCGCCAGCAGCCGGACTAGCGGGGGCCCTGGGGGCGAGCAGTACTTC.

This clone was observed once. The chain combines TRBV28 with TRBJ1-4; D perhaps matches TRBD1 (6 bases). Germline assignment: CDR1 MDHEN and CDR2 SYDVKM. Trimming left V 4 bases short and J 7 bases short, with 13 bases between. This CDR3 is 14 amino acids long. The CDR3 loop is CASSYAGEREKLFF. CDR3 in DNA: TGTGCCAGCAGTTATGCAGGGGAACGTGAAAAACTGTTTTTT.

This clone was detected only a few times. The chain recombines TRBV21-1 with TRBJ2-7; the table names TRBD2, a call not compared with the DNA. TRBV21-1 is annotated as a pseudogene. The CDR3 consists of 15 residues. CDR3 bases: TGTGCCAGCACCTTCTTAGCGGGGGGAAATTGGGAGCAGTACTTC. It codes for CASTFLAGGNWEQYF.

The CDR3 protein is CASKLGQRDEKLFF. DNA for the CDR3: TGTGCCAGCAAACTGGGACAGAGGGATGAAAAACTGTTTTTT. The gene calls are TRBV2 and TRBJ1-4; TRBD1 matches 7 bases. Looked up from germline, CDR1 is SNHLY and CDR2 is FYNNEI. The CDR3 spans 14 residues. The V gene end was trimmed by 7 bases and the J gene end by 6 bases; junction bases not matched to a gene: 8. Drawing the rest from reference TRBV2 and TRBJ1-4, the complete variable domain is EPEVTQTPSHQVTQMGQEVILRCVPISNHLYFYWYRQILGQKVEFLVSFYNNEISEKSEIFDDQFSVERPDGSNFTLKIRSTKLEDSAMYFCASKLGQRDEKLFFGSGTQLSVL.

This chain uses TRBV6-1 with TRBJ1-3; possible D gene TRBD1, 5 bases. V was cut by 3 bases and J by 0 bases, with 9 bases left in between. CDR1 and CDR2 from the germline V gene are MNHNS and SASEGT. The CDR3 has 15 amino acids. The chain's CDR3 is CASSDLTASGNTIYF. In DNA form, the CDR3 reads TGTGCCAGCAGTGATTTGACAGCCTCTGGAAACACCATATATTTT.

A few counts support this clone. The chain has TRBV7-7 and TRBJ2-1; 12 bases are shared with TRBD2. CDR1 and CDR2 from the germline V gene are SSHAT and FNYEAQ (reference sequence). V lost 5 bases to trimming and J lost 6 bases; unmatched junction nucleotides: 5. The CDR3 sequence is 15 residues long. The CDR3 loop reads CASSPTSGGINEQFF. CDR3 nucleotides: TGTGCCAGCAGCCCGACTAGCGGGGGCATCAATGAGCAGTTCTTC. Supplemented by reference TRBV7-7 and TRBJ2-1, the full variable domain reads GAGVSQSPRYKVTKRGQDVTLRCDPISSHATLYWYQQALGQGPEFLTYFNYEAQPDKSGLPSDRFSAERPEGSISTLTIQRTEQRDSAMYRCASSPTSGGINEQFFGPGTRLTVL.

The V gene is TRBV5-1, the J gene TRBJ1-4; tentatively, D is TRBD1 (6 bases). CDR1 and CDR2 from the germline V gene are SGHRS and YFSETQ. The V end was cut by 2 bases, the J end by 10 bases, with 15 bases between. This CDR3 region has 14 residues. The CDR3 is CASSFTQGPGKLFF. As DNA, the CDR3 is TGCGCCAGCAGCTTTACTCAGGGGCCTGGAAAACTGTTTTTT.

This CDR3 reads CASSLNPGQGSTDTQYF. In nucleotides, the CDR3 is TGTGCCAGCAGCCTAAATCCGGGACAGGGGAGCACAGATACGCAGTATTTT. This rearrangement joins TRBV7-3 to TRBJ2-3; 10 positions match TRBD1. V trimming: 5 bases; J trimming: 0 bases; junction bases outside the gene matches: 8. Germline V gene lookup returns CDR1 SGHTA and CDR2 FQGTGA. This CDR3 is built from 17 residues.